These 2 T cell receptor beta chains were sequenced from one sample in a study of CD8+CD57+ T cells in acquired aplastic anemia (dated by TCRdb to 2016 to 2018). This sample was sequenced with an Illumina HiSeq 2000. Genomic DNA served as template for TCR beta VDJ combination and CDR3 sequence profiling. TCRdb ran its own pipeline on the public reads, namely fastp trimming at Q25 and MiXCR clone calling, and kept in-frame beta chains. Identical CDR3 protein sequences are pooled into one entry, listed with their most common genes and DNA. Across this sample there are about 220,000 distinct CDR3 sequences, with 34% seen only once. The top ten constitute 1.1% of the sample. Sequencing was carried out using sorted CD4+, CD8+, or CD8+CD57+ T cells (not recorded which) from PBMCs. These receptors came from a human donor in good health, serving as a control.

The sample holds one count of this clonotype. A much larger clonotype is one base distant, so this may be a read error. Because it lacks the conserved phenylalanine or tryptophan at the end, this CDR3 is likely a read error. The chain recombines TRBV20-1 with TRBJ1-1; perhaps TRBD1 as D (6 bases). The CDR3 is 14 residues long. Trimming removed 3 bases at V and 4 bases at J, with 15 bases between. The V gene's germline CDR1 is DFQATT and CDR2 SNEGSKA (reference sequence). For the CDR3, the DNA is TGCAGTGCTAGCGTGACAGGATTTGCCACTGAAGCTTTCCTT. Translation gives CSASVTGFATEAFL.

The CDR3 nucleotides read TGTGCCAGCAGGGGACTAGCGGCAGATACGCAGTATTTT. This encodes CASRGLAADTQYF. The V and J genes are TRBV2 and TRBJ2-3; 11 nucleotides agree with TRBD2. CDR3 length: 13 residues. Germline CDR1 is SNHLY and CDR2 is FYNNEI. J lost 4 bases, V lost 6 bases, and 0 bases had no gene match.